This T cell receptor beta chain came from a study of chemoradiotherapy in HPV16-positive cancers. This table comes from immunoSEQ multiplex PCR, and its TCRdb copy is limited to in-frame clones, with some not included. This sample has roughly 13,000 clones, with approximately 74% found just once. Remarks on this clone: The antigen is undetermined.

General study results and limits: In HPV16-positive patients, HPV-responsive T-cell expansion tracked better recurrence-free survival.

This CDR3 contains 15 residues. Germline V gives CDR1 SGHAT, CDR2 FQNNGV. Trimming left V 1 base short and J 10 bases short, with 17 bases between. This TCR derives from a human donor with HPV-associated anogenital cancer. This sample was gathered from a patient who underwent chemoradiotherapy. This chain connects TRBV11-2 to TRBJ2-1, with a weak D call TRBD1 (6 bases). The chain's CDR3 is CASSLAAGVLPEQFF. DNA of the CDR3: TGTGCCAGCAGCTTAGCAGCAGGGGTACTACCGGAGCAGTTCTTC. The full variable domain, rest sourced from reference TRBV11-2 and TRBJ2-1, is EAGVAQSPRYKIIEKRQSVAFWCNPISGHATLYWYQQILGQGPKLLIQFQNNGVVDDSQLPKDRFSAERLKGVDSTLKIQPAKLEDSAVYLCASSLAAGVLPEQFFGPGTRLTVL.